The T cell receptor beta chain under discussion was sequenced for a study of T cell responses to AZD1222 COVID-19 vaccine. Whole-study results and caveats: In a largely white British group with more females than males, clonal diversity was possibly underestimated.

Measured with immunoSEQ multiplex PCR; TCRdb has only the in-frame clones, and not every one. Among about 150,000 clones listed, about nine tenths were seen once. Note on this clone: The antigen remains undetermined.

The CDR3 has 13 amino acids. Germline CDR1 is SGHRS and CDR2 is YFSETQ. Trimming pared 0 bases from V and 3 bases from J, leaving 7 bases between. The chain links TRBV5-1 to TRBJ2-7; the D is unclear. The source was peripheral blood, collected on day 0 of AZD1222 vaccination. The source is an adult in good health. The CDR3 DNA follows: TGCGCCAGCAGCTTGGACAGTCTCTACGAGCAGTACTTC. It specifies CASSLDSLYEQYF.